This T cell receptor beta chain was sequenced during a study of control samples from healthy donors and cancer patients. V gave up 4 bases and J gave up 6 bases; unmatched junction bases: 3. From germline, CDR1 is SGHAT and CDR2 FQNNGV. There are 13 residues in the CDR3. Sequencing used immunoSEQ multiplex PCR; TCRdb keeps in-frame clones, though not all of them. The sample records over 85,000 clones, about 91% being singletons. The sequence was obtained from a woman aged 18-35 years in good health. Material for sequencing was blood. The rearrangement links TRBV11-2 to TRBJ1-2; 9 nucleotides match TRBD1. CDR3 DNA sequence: TGTGCCAGCAGCTCCACAGGGGGCGATGGCTACACCTTC. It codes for CASSSTGGDGYTF.